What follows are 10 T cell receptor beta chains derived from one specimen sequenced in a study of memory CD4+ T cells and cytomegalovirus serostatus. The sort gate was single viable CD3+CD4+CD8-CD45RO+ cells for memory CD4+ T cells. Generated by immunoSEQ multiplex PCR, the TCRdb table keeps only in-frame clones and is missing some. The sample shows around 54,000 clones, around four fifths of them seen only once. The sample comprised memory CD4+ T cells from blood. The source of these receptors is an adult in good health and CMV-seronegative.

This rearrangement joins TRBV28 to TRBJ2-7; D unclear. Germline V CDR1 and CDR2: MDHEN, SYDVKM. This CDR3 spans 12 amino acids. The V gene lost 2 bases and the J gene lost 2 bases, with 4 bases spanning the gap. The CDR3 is CASSLTTYEQYF. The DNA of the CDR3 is TGTGCCAGCAGTTTAACAACCTACGAGCAGTACTTC.

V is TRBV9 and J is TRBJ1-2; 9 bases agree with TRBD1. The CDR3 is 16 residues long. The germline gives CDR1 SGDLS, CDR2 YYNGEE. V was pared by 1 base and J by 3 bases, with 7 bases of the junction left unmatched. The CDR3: CASSVSPGQGDYGYTF. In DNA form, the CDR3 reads TGTGCCAGCAGCGTATCACCGGGACAGGGTGACTATGGCTACACCTTC.

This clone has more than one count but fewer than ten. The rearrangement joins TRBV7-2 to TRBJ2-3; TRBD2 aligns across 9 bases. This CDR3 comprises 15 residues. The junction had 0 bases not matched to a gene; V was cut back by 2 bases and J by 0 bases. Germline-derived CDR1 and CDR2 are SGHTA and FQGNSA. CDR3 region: CASSLLAGSTDTQYF. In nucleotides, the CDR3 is TGTGCCAGCAGCTTACTAGCGGGGAGCACAGATACGCAGTATTTT.

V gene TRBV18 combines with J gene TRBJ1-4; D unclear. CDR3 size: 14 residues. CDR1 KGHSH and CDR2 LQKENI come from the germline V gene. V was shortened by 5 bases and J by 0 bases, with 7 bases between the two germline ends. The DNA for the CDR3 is TGTGCCAGCTCATCGACCGCAACTAATGAAAAACTGTTTTTT. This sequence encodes CASSSTATNEKLFF. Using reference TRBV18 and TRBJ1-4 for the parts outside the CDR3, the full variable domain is NAGVMQNPRHLVRRRGQEARLRCSPMKGHSHVYWYRQLPEEGLKFMVYLQKENIIDESGMPKERFSAEFPKEGPSILRIQQVVRGDSAAYFCASSSTATNEKLFFGSGTQLSVL.

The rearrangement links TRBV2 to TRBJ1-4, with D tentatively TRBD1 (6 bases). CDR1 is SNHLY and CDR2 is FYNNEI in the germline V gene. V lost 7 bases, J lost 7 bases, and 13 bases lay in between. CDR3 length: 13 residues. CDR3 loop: CASTGGPSEKLFF. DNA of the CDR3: TGTGCCAGCACGGGGGGGCCCTCTGAAAAACTGTTTTTT.

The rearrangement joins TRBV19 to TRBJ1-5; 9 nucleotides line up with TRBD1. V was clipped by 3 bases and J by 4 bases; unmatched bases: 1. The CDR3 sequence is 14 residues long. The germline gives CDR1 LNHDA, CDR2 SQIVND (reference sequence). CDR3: CASSIGTGNQPQHF. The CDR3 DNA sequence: TGTGCCAGTAGTATCGGGACAGGGAATCAGCCCCAGCATTTT. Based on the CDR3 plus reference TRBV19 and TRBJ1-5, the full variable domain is DGGITQSPKYLFRKEGQNVTLSCEQNLNHDAMYWYRQDPGQGLRLIYYSQIVNDFQKGDIAEGYSVSREKKESFPLTVTSAQKNPTAFYLCASSIGTGNQPQHFGDGTRLSIL.

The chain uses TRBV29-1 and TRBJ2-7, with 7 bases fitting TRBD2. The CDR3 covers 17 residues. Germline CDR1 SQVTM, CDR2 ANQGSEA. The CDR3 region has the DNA TGCAGTTCTGGGGGGGAGAACCCCAAGCCAGCGAACTACGAGCAGTACTTC. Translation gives CSSGGENPKPANYEQYF.

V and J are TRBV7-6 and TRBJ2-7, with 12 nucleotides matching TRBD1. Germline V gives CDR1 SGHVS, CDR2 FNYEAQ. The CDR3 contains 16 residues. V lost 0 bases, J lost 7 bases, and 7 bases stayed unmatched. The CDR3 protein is CASSLAPGQGAGEQYF. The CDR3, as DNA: TGTGCCAGCAGCTTAGCTCCGGGACAGGGGGCGGGGGAGCAGTACTTC.

The CDR3 region has the DNA TGCGCCAGCAGCTTGCAAGGCATGGGCACCGGGGAGCTGTTTTTT. Its protein product is CASSLQGMGTGELFF. V is TRBV5-1 and J is TRBJ2-2, with D unresolved. The ends were cut back, 1 base at V and 4 bases at J, with 11 bases in the middle. The CDR3 contains 15 residues. Germline V gene lookup returns CDR1 SGHRS and CDR2 YFSETQ. Drawing the rest from reference TRBV5-1 and TRBJ2-2, the complete variable domain is KAGVTQTPRYLIKTRGQQVTLSCSPISGHRSVSWYQQTPGQGLQFLFEYFSETQRNKGNFPGRFSGRQFSNSRSEMNVSTLELGDSALYLCASSLQGMGTGELFFGEGSRLTVL.

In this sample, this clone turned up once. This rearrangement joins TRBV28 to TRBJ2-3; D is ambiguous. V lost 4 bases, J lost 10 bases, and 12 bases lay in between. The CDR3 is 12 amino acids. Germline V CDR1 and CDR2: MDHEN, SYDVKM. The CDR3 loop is CASSSIRWAQYF. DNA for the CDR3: TGTGCCAGCAGTTCTATCCGATGGGCGCAGTATTTT.